This T cell receptor (beta chain) originates from a study of T cells expressing NK-cell markers (dated by TCRdb to the early 2020s). Background on the whole study: About 8 donors provided sorted CD3+CD56+NKG2C+, CD3+CD56+NKG2C- and CD3+CD56-NKG2C+ T-cell subsets, whose TCR beta-chain repertoires were profiled. Among the eight sequenced donors, seven were HCMV-seropositive and one was HCMV-seronegative. All eight donors whose samples were sequenced were randomly selected healthy volunteers, three of them men and five women. The libraries were sequenced on Illumina HiSeq 2000/2500, MiSeq or NextSeq, producing 2 x 150 bp reads. The paper as a whole reports these results and caveats: Those dominant clonotypes were again the most abundant among CD3+CD56-NKG2C+ cells in a handful of donors, at roughly 25-60.1%. In several donors, the dominant CD3+CD56+NKG2C+ clonotypes were found to rank among the top 10 CD8+ clonotypes and to make up roughly 1.0-7.0% of CD8+ T cells. It remained unclear whether the expanded NKG2C-expressing T cell clones were specific for HCMV antigens.

With regard to this clonotype: Its antigen is unknown.

The reads were generated on an Illumina HiSeq 2000. 5'RACE template switching, by which a universal primer site and unique molecular identifiers were added, was used to make TCR beta cDNA libraries. cDNA synthesis was primed from the TCR beta constant segment, followed by two successive PCR amplification steps. In the authors' own workflow: MIGEC handled demultiplexing of the reads and grouping by UMI, while MiTCR was used to assemble and quantify clonotypes. Only TCR cDNA sequences supported by at least two reads were kept to exclude erroneous sequences. The tcR package was used for downstream repertoire analysis, and clonotypes were matched across fractions by CDR3 nucleotide sequence plus V segment. Antigen specificity was annotated against VDJdb with VDJmatch, allowing one amino acid substitution in CDR3. TCRdb reprocessed the reads, so every CDR3 protein sequence counts as one entry and DNA is not shown. In this record, the V and J calls reflect TCRdb's handling and not the investigators' own analysis. The table for this sample records approximately 380,000 distinct CDR3 sequences. Clones ranked in the top ten supply around 5.2% of the sample.

The CDR3, from cysteine to phenylalanine, totals 11 residues. A DNA sequence was not provided. CDR1 and CDR2 were assigned from the germline V gene (reference sequence) as DFQATT and SNEGSKA. To determine HCMV serostatus, a commercial ELISA kit was used to detect HCMV-specific IgG in serum. Peripheral blood mononuclear cells were isolated from blood by Ficoll density gradient centrifugation. Sequences were obtained from blood T cells: a sorted CD56 or NKG2C T cell subset, CD4+ or CD8+ T cells, or bulk PBMC T cells (not recorded which). The clonotype comes from a man aged 18-70 years in good health. The chain is encoded by TRBV20-1 joined to TRBJ2-7; checking the TCRdb D call of TRBD1 is not possible without DNA. The CDR3 region has the sequence CSARSGTSEYF.